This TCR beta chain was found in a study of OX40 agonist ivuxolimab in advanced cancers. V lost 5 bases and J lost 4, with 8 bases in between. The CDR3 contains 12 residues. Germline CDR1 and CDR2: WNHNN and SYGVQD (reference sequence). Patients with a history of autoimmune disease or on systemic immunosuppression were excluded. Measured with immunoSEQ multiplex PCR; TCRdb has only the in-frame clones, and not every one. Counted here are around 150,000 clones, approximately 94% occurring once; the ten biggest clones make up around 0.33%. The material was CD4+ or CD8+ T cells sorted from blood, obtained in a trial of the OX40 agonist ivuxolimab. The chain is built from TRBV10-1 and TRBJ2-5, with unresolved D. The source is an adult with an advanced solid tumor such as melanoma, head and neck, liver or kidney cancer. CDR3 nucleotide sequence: TGCGCCAGCAGTAAAGGGATAGAGACCCAGTACTTC. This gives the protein CASSKGIETQYF.